The 31 T cell receptor beta chains presented below share a single source sample, sequenced in a study of T cell repertoires in cytomegalovirus infection. TCRdb used MiXCR to reprocess the reads, holding one entry per CDR3 protein. The top ten clones hold about 13% of a sample with 400,000 or so distinct CDR3 sequences, about a third of them seen once. The sequencing input was PBMCs. The receptor source for this set is a human donor in good health (CMV status not recorded). Some clones in this sample may be carry-over from other donors' samples.

To note about this clonotype: The junction differs from germline at one of its ends, possibly a read error. The rearrangement links TRBV7-2 to TRBJ2-3, with TRBD2 matching 7 bases. Germline CDR1 is SGHTA and CDR2 is FQGNSA. There are 17 residues in the CDR3. CDR3 sequence: CAISPFGGDLYTDTTCF. CDR3 sequence (DNA): TGTGCCATCAGCCCTTTTGGGGGGGATCTCTACACAGATACGACGTGTTTT.

This clonotype was counted between two and nine times. V usage is TRBV18 and J usage is TRBJ2-2, with TRBD1 matching over 10 bases. V lost 1 base, J lost 1 base, and 0 bases stayed unmatched. Germline CDR1 and CDR2: KGHSH and LQKENI. CDR3 length: 16 residues. The CDR3 DNA reads TGTGCCAGCTCACCACGGGACAGGGGGAACACCGGGGAGCTGTTTTTT. Translation gives CASSPRDRGNTGELFF.

The rearrangement joins TRBV12-3 or TRBV12-4 to TRBJ1-6, with D unresolved. Trimming left V 3 bases short and J 7 bases short, with 7 bases between. There are 13 residues in the CDR3. This CDR3 is CASSFGPNSPLHF. Written as DNA, the CDR3 is TGTGCCAGCAGTTTCGGTCCGAATTCACCCCTCCACTTT.

V gene TRBV27 combines with J gene TRBJ2-5; perhaps TRBD2 as D (6 bases). Trimming cost V 4 bases and J 2 bases, with 8 bases left between them. The CDR3 covers 13 residues. CDR1 is MNHEY, CDR2 SMNVEV, per germline (reference sequence). The CDR3 loop reads CASSWGRQETQYF. The DNA for the CDR3 is TGTGCCAGCAGTTGGGGGAGGCAAGAGACCCAGTACTTC.

The gene calls are TRBV29-1 and TRBJ2-5; D gene ambiguous. Trimming removed 5 bases at V and 4 bases at J, with 8 bases between. This CDR3 is 11 amino acids long. Per the germline V gene, CDR1 is SQVTM and CDR2 is ANQGSEA. CDR3 sequence: CSVPRLETQYF. The CDR3 DNA follows: TGCAGCGTTCCCCGATTAGAGACCCAGTACTTC.

A word on this clonotype: Without the conserved terminal phenylalanine or tryptophan, this CDR3 likely stems from a read error. The rearrangement joins TRBV7-2 to TRBJ1-6; no reliable D call. This CDR3 region has 13 residues. Trimming pared 8 bases from V and 2 bases from J, leaving 7 bases between. Germline V gene lookup returns CDR1 SGHTA and CDR2 FQGNSA. Here the CDR3 reads CASPVTYNSPLHV. For the CDR3, the DNA is TGTGCCAGCCCCGTCACCTATAATTCACCCCTCCACGTT.

Note on this clonotype: A much larger clone lies a single base off, so this may be a read error. Because the CDR3 is missing its conserved closing phenylalanine or tryptophan, this is likely a read error. This chain uses TRBV11-2 with TRBJ2-1; the match to TRBD1 covers 9 bases. Germline-derived CDR1 and CDR2 are SGHAT and FQNNGV. This CDR3 contains 18 residues. The J segment lost 4 bases and the V segment lost 5 bases, leaving 15 bases of the junction unmatched. As DNA, the CDR3 is TGTGCCAGCAGCCTCTCCGCGGACAGGGGCCAATCATACAATGAGCAGTTCTGC. Protein product: CASSLSADRGQSYNEQFC.

V usage is TRBV10-3 and J usage is TRBJ2-5; 11 bases align to TRBD1. Germline V lookup: CDR1 ENHRY, CDR2 SYGVKD. The CDR3 contains 16 residues. The junction had 7 bases not matched to a gene; V was cut back by 3 bases and J by 4 bases. The CDR3 DNA sequence: TGTGCCATCAGTGAAACCGGGACAGGGGGTCGAGAGACCCAGTACTTC. Its translation is CAISETGTGGRETQYF.

The gene calls are TRBV6-6 and TRBJ1-1, with unresolved D. Trimming pared 7 bases from V and 5 bases from J, leaving 11 bases between. The germline gives CDR1 MNHNY, CDR2 SVGAGI (reference sequence). The CDR3 is 12 amino acids. The CDR3 here is CASKRPRTEAFF. DNA for the CDR3: TGTGCCAGCAAGAGGCCGCGAACTGAAGCTTTCTTT.

The chain recombines TRBV2 with TRBJ1-6, with a weak D call TRBD1 (6 bases). CDR1 and CDR2 from the germline V gene are SNHLY and FYNNEI. The CDR3 has 18 residues. The V and J ends lost 2 bases and 10 bases respectively, with 24 bases between them. CDR3 loop: CASSERPRIGGPWSPLHF. The CDR3 nucleotides are TGTGCCAGCAGTGAAAGGCCGAGGATTGGGGGGCCTTGGTCACCCCTCCACTTT.

This clonotype showed up just once. V and J are TRBV9 and TRBJ1-2, with D hard to call. V lost 0 bases to trimming and J lost 7 bases, with 16 bases between them. The CDR3 totals 15 residues. CDR1 is SGDLS and CDR2 is YYNGEE in the germline V gene. The CDR3 nucleotides are TGTGCCAGCAGCGTAGAAATAGGAGGGTCCGGTGGCTACACCTTC. Encoded protein: CASSVEIGGSGGYTF.

As regards this clonotype: An end of the junction differs from the germline gene, which may be a read error. The V call is TRBV19, the J call TRBJ1-1; D is perhaps TRBD1 (6 bases). The CDR3 loop spans 14 amino acids. Per the germline V gene, CDR1 is LNHDA and CDR2 is SQIVND (reference sequence). The CDR3 reads CASSSPQGDTEAYF. The DNA of the CDR3 is TGTGCCAGTAGTAGCCCACAGGGAGACACTGAAGCTTACTTT.

This clonotype has more than one count but fewer than ten. V and J are TRBV28 and TRBJ1-4; D may be TRBD1 (5 bases). Germline V gene sequence: CDR1 MDHEN, CDR2 SYDVKM. Trimming pared 2 bases from V and 5 bases from J, leaving 12 bases between. The CDR3 totals 15 residues. The DNA for the CDR3 is TGTGCCAGCAGTTTACAAGGGGTGCTAAATGAAAAACTGTTTTTT. Amino acids: CASSLQGVLNEKLFF.

This clonotype came up a few times. The CDR3 bases are TGTGCCAGCAGTGCGTTTAATGAGCAGTTCTTC. Translation gives CASSAFNEQFF. This rearrangement joins TRBV6-6 to TRBJ2-1; D uncertain. In germline, CDR1 is MNHNY, CDR2 SVGAGI (reference sequence). The length of the CDR3 is 11 residues. Trimming removed 5 bases from V and 7 bases from J, with 6 bases in between.

This rearrangement joins TRBV28 to TRBJ1-2, with D possibly TRBD1 on 5 matching bases. Trimming removed 5 bases at V and 4 bases at J, with 8 bases between. The CDR3 contains 12 residues. Germline assignment: CDR1 MDHEN and CDR2 SYDVKM. DNA of the CDR3: TGTGCCAGCAGTCGCGGGACCTATGGCTACACCTTC. It codes for CASSRGTYGYTF.

This clonotype was observed many times. The J gene is TRBJ2-1, the V gene TRBV7-2; 7 bases agree with TRBD1. Germline CDR1 SGHTA, CDR2 FQGNSA. This CDR3 is built from 15 residues. V was pared by 1 base and J by 2 bases, with 2 bases of the junction left unmatched. DNA for the CDR3: TGTGCCAGCAGCTTAGGACAGGGCCCCTACAATGAGCAGTTCTTC. Translating gives CASSLGQGPYNEQFF.

In regard to this clonotype: One end of the junction is discordant with germline, which a read error may explain. This chain uses TRBV7-3 with TRBJ1-1; no clear D gene. The germline V gene has CDR1 SGHTA and CDR2 FQGTGA. The CDR3 is 13 residues long. The CDR3 DNA reads as TGTGCCAGCAGGGCAGACACGAACACTGAAGCTTTATTT. This sequence encodes CASRADTNTEALF.

A few counts support this clonotype. V gene TRBV4-2 combines with J gene TRBJ1-4; D may be TRBD1 (6 bases). Between the trimmed V and J ends, which lost 1 base and 8 bases, there was a span of 11 bases. Germline lookup yields CDR1 LGHNA and CDR2 YNFKEQ. This CDR3 has 14 amino acids. CDR3 DNA: TGTGCCAGCAGCCAAGGAGGACAGACGGAAAAACTGTTTTTT. It encodes CASSQGGQTEKLFF.

About this clonotype: Because it lacks the conserved phenylalanine or tryptophan at the end, this CDR3 is likely a read error. J is TRBJ1-5 and V is TRBV28, with D tentatively TRBD1 (6 bases). From germline, CDR1 is MDHEN and CDR2 SYDVKM. The CDR3 is 14 residues long. CDR3: CASTRGGGNHPQHL. The CDR3 nucleotides are TGTGCCAGCACCCGGGGCGGGGGCAATCATCCCCAGCATTTG.

This clonotype came up once. A read error is possible here, since a much larger clone lies one base away. The chain recombines TRBV7-8 with TRBJ1-6; TRBD1 is a possible D gene (5 bases). CDR3 size: 17 residues. In germline, CDR1 is SGHVS, CDR2 FQNEAQ. The CDR3 region is CVSSLVGGNSYNSPLHF. DNA of the CDR3: TGTGTCAGCAGCTTAGTGGGGGGGAACTCCTATAATTCACCCCTCCACTTT.

This clonotype came up many times. The chain links TRBV7-2 to TRBJ1-5; D call uncertain. CDR3 size: 14 residues. V dropped 2 bases and J dropped 1 base, with 6 bases sitting between them. Looked up from germline, CDR1 is SGHTA and CDR2 is FQGNSA. CDR3 residues: CASSLSLSNQPQHF. CDR3 DNA sequence: TGTGCCAGCAGCTTAAGCTTGAGCAATCAGCCCCAGCATTTT.

CDR3 amino acids: CASSLPAVSSGNTIYF. CDR3 DNA: TGTGCCAGCAGCTTACCGGCAGTAAGCTCTGGAAACACCATATATTTT. This chain connects TRBV7-2 to TRBJ1-3; D call uncertain. With 2 bases removed from V and 0 bases from J, the gap between germline ends came to 11 bases. The CDR3 is made up of 16 amino acids. In germline, CDR1 is SGHTA, CDR2 FQGNSA.

This clonotype has just a few counts. The gene calls are TRBV5-6 and TRBJ1-2; the D is unclear. V was clipped by 2 bases and J by 8 bases, with 16 bases between them. The germline V gene encodes CDR1 SGHDT and CDR2 YYEEEE. The CDR3 contains 14 residues. The CDR3 bases are TGTGCCAGCAGCTTTACGTCCAGGCCAAAAGGCTACACCTTC. It encodes CASSFTSRPKGYTF.

This chain uses TRBV7-9 with TRBJ2-3; D tentatively reads TRBD1 or TRBD2 (5 bases each). The V gene's germline CDR1 is SEHNR and CDR2 FQNEAQ (reference sequence). Trimming shortened V by 5 bases and J by 3 bases, and 12 bases separated the two germline ends. The CDR3 is 14 residues long. The CDR3 DNA reads TGTGCCAGCAGCCACCGGGGCGAAACAGATACGCAGTATTTT. It translates to CASSHRGETDTQYF.

This clonotype was seen a handful of times. This rearrangement joins TRBV20-1 to TRBJ2-3; no definite D call. Germline V CDR1 and CDR2: DFQATT, SNEGSKA (reference sequence). The CDR3 covers 14 residues. The V gene lost 3 bases and the J gene lost 0 bases, with 10 bases spanning the gap. This CDR3 is CSASLDASTDTQYF. CDR3 nucleotides: TGCAGTGCTAGCTTAGACGCCAGCACAGATACGCAGTATTTT.

This clonotype was seen only a few times. V usage is TRBV6-5 and J usage is TRBJ1-1; TRBD1 might be the D (5 bases). Trimming removed 6 bases from V and 9 bases from J, with 11 bases in between. CDR3 length: 11 amino acids. Germline V lookup: CDR1 MNHEY, CDR2 SVGAGI. The CDR3 bases are TGTGCCAGCAGGCAAGACAGAAAAGCTTTCTTT. It is translated as CASRQDRKAFF.

The chain is built from TRBV18 and TRBJ2-1; 8 bases map to TRBD2. This CDR3 is 16 amino acids long. V lost 4 bases to trimming and J lost 10 bases; unmatched junction nucleotides: 15. Germline-derived CDR1 and CDR2 are KGHSH and LQKENI. CDR3: CASSRTGGGSIVEQFF. The CDR3 bases are TGTGCCAGCTCACGAACCGGCGGGGGGTCCATAGTGGAGCAGTTCTTC.

This clonotype was picked up a small number of times. This sequence joins TRBV5-6 and TRBJ1-2; D unclear. The CDR3 is 15 residues long. Trimming cost V 4 bases and J 2 bases, with 15 bases left between them. Looked up from germline, CDR1 is SGHDT and CDR2 is YYEEEE. For the CDR3, the DNA is TGTGCCAGCAGCAGGTTGTGGGATGGCAACTATGGCTACACCTTC. It yields the protein CASSRLWDGNYGYTF.

To note about this clonotype: Being one base from a much bigger clone, this may be a read error. The chain is built from TRBV7-3 and TRBJ2-1; D may be TRBD2 (6 bases). Germline CDR1 SGHTA, CDR2 FQGTGA. V was cut by 3 bases and J by 10 bases, with 13 bases left in between. The CDR3 loop spans 13 amino acids. The DNA of the CDR3 is TGTGCCAGCAGCTTTGGAGGGTTCAAGGAGCAGTTCTTC. Translation: CASSFGGFKEQFF.

Comment on this clonotype: This may stem from a read error, because a much larger clone lies one nucleotide away. This chain uses TRBV12-3 or TRBV12-4 with TRBJ2-2; D is ambiguous. Trimming shortened V by 4 bases and J by 4 bases, and 10 bases separated the two germline ends. The CDR3 length is 14 residues. The CDR3 loop is CASSYDASTGELFF. The CDR3 nucleotides are TGTGCCAGCAGTTACGACGCGAGCACCGGGGAGCTGTTTTTT.

This clonotype occurred a few times. V usage is TRBV7-2 and J usage is TRBJ2-5; 16 bases are a match to TRBD2. V lost 6 bases and J lost 4; bases outside the gene matches: 8. CDR1 is SGHTA, CDR2 FQGNSA, per germline. CDR3 length: 17 residues. The CDR3, as DNA: TGTGCCAGCAGGCCCCCGGGACTAGCGGGGGGGAGAGAGACCCAGTACTTC. This encodes CASRPPGLAGGRETQYF.